The 25 T cell receptor beta chains in this list originate from one sample, sequenced in a study of vaccination and CD4 T cells after COVID-19. Documented treatment: approximately nine-day PBMC culture with coronavirus spike peptide pools or control peptides (ViraFEST assay). Sequenced with the Oncomine TCR Beta short-read assay was DNA taken from cultured CD4+ T cells. From the PCR reads, TCRdb called clonotypes with MiXCR, one entry per CDR3 protein. The table shows 15,000 to 20,000 distinct CDR3 sequences, with roughly 50% occurring only once. Which antigens these TCRs recognize remains unknown. Sequenced material: CD4+ T cells from blood, cultured in vitro. The receptors were gathered from a human donor who had recovered from COVID-19.

The chain links TRBV6-2 or TRBV6-3 to TRBJ1-5; 7 bases match TRBD1. Trimming took 3 bases from V and 5 from J; bases not matched to a gene: 7. CDR3 length equals 15 residues. Germline values: CDR1 MNHEY, CDR2 SVGEGT. The CDR3 spells CASSYILTGHQPQHF. The CDR3 coding sequence is TGTGCCAGCAGTTATATCCTGACAGGGCATCAGCCCCAGCATTTT.

V gene TRBV5-1 combines with J gene TRBJ2-2, with 9 bases identical to TRBD1. Trimming cost V 4 bases and J 0 bases; bases outside gene matches: 4. Germline-derived CDR1 and CDR2 are SGHRS and YFSETQ. This CDR3 contains 16 residues. The CDR3 coding sequence is TGCGCCAGCAGCCGGGACAGGGTCGCGAACACCGGGGAGCTGTTTTTT. This gives the protein CASSRDRVANTGELFF.

This clonotype was seen a few times. This sequence joins TRBV20-1 and TRBJ1-5, with D possibly TRBD1 on 5 matching bases. This CDR3 comprises 13 residues. The ends were cut back, 4 bases at V and 5 bases at J, with 12 bases in the middle. Germline V gives CDR1 DFQATT, CDR2 SNEGSKA (reference sequence). Here the CDR3 DNA reads TGCAGTGCTACTACAGGCCCGTATCAGCCCCAGCATTTT. It translates to CSATTGPYQPQHF.

The genes are TRBV6-1 and TRBJ1-1; TRBD1 agrees at 9 bases. The V gene's germline CDR1 is MNHNS and CDR2 SASEGT. The trim removed 7 bases at V and 4 bases at J, leaving 7 bases unmatched. The CDR3 runs to 14 residues. Written as DNA, the CDR3 is TGTGCCAGCACCATGGGACAGGGCGGCACTGAAGCTTTCTTT. Translated, it gives CASTMGQGGTEAFF.

The CDR3 spells CASSASPGQHYEQYF. The CDR3 DNA follows: TGTGCCAGCAGCGCGTCCCCGGGGCAGCACTACGAGCAGTACTTC. The rearrangement links TRBV6-1 to TRBJ2-7; either TRBD1 or TRBD2 may fit D (5 bases each). CDR3 length equals 15 residues. Trimming pared 6 bases from V and 3 bases from J, leaving 18 bases between. Germline CDR1 and CDR2: MNHNS and SASEGT.

The chain joins TRBV27 to TRBJ2-6; D is uncertain. The CDR3 is made up of 18 amino acids. Germline values: CDR1 MNHEY, CDR2 SMNVEV (reference sequence). Between the trimmed V and J ends, which lost 2 bases and 0 bases, there was a span of 14 bases. The CDR3 DNA is TGTGCCAGCAGTTTACATGCACCTTCCTCCTCTGGGGCCAACGTCCTGACTTTC. Protein: CASSLHAPSSSGANVLTF.

There are a few counts of this clonotype. CDR3 coding DNA: TGTGCCAGCAGCTCGCAGACAGGAGCGACCGGGGAGCTGTTTTTT. This encodes CASSSQTGATGELFF. This chain connects TRBV7-9 to TRBJ2-2; a weak D match, TRBD1 (6 bases). The germline V gene encodes CDR1 SEHNR and CDR2 FQNEAQ (reference sequence). The CDR3 spans 15 residues. The V and J ends lost 4 bases and 5 bases respectively, with 14 bases between them.

The chain is built from TRBV7-2 and TRBJ1-2; 9 bases align to TRBD1. Germline loops: CDR1 SGHTA, CDR2 FQGNSA. This CDR3 contains 15 residues. The ends lost 5 bases at V and 7 bases at J; junction bases unmatched: 11. DNA for the CDR3: TGTGCCAGCAGCCTTCCGGAAGGACAGGGGTCTGGCTACACCTTC. It translates to CASSLPEGQGSGYTF.

This chain joins TRBV6-1 and TRBJ1-1, with D possibly being TRBD1 (5 bases). The CDR3 length is 14 residues. The V and J ends lost 7 bases and 3 bases respectively, with 15 bases between them. The germline V gene has CDR1 MNHNS and CDR2 SASEGT. The CDR3 sequence is CASTRSRVDTEAFF. The CDR3 nucleotides are TGTGCCAGCACCCGAAGCAGGGTGGACACTGAAGCTTTCTTT.

The chain combines TRBV9 with TRBJ1-2, with TRBD1 as a possible D gene (5 bases). This CDR3 region has 14 residues. V lost 6 bases, J lost 7 bases, and 19 bases lay in between. CDR1 is SGDLS, CDR2 YYNGEE, per germline. Written as DNA, the CDR3 is TGTGCCAGCAACAAATATGGGGGGTCTAGTGGCTACACCTTC. It specifies CASNKYGGSSGYTF.

This clonotype was seen a few times. This chain connects TRBV27 to TRBJ1-2; no firm D call. V gave up 5 bases and J gave up 7 bases, with 14 bases separating them. Germline CDR1 MNHEY, CDR2 SMNVEV (reference sequence). This CDR3 is 13 amino acids long. The chain's CDR3 is CASSPAGVSGYTF. The CDR3, as DNA: TGTGCCAGCAGTCCCGCAGGTGTAAGTGGCTACACCTTC.

The V call is TRBV7-2, the J call TRBJ1-3, with unresolved D. Looked up from germline, CDR1 is SGHTA and CDR2 is FQGNSA. The V end was cut by 2 bases, the J end by 0 bases, with 11 bases between. The CDR3 covers 16 residues. In DNA form, the CDR3 reads TGTGCCAGCAGCTTACAGGCCCTTAGCTCTGGAAACACCATATATTTT. It specifies CASSLQALSSGNTIYF.

The chain joins TRBV5-1 to TRBJ1-1; 10 bases align to TRBD1. The CDR3 length is 16 residues. Trimming at V came to 4 bases and at J to 2 bases, leaving 8 bases not matched to a gene. CDR1 is SGHRS and CDR2 is YFSETQ in the germline V gene. The CDR3 protein is CASSLVETGGNTEAFF. The CDR3 nucleotides read TGCGCCAGCAGCCTCGTAGAGACAGGGGGCAACACTGAAGCTTTCTTT. The whole variable domain, filled in from reference TRBV5-1 and TRBJ1-1, reads KAGVTQTPRYLIKTRGQQVTLSCSPISGHRSVSWYQQTPGQGLQFLFEYFSETQRNKGNFPGRFSGRQFSNSRSEMNVSTLELGDSALYLCASSLVETGGNTEAFFGQGTRLTVV.

The rearrangement joins TRBV2 to TRBJ2-7; weak D call: TRBD2 (6 bases). The CDR3 has 15 amino acids. With 6 bases removed from V and 6 bases from J, the gap between germline ends came to 21 bases. Germline assignment: CDR1 SNHLY and CDR2 FYNNEI. The CDR3 spells CASSPLVGGGGEQYF. The DNA for the CDR3 is TGTGCCAGCAGCCCTCTCGTGGGAGGCGGCGGCGAGCAGTACTTC.

This clonotype has just one count. This chain uses TRBV11-2 with TRBJ1-1, with a tentative D call TRBD1 (5 bases). In germline, CDR1 is SGHAT, CDR2 FQNNGV. V was pared by 3 bases and J by 0 bases, with 8 bases between. The CDR3 has 14 amino acids. The CDR3 region is CASSFRVLNTEAFF. The CDR3 DNA sequence: TGTGCCAGCAGCTTCAGGGTTTTGAACACTGAAGCTTTCTTT.

This chain links TRBV19 with TRBJ2-3, with 15 bases matching TRBD2. This CDR3 contains 17 residues. V lost 5 bases, J lost 1 base, and 4 bases stayed unmatched. Germline-derived CDR1 and CDR2 are LNHDA and SQIVND (reference sequence). This chain's CDR3 is CASSPRTSGRGTDTQYF. CDR3 bases: TGTGCCAGTAGTCCTCGGACTAGCGGGAGGGGCACAGATACGCAGTATTTT. Combining the CDR3 with reference TRBV19 and TRBJ2-3 gives the whole variable domain DGGITQSPKYLFRKEGQNVTLSCEQNLNHDAMYWYRQDPGQGLRLIYYSQIVNDFQKGDIAEGYSVSREKKESFPLTVTSAQKNPTAFYLCASSPRTSGRGTDTQYFGPGTRLTVL.

The chain links TRBV5-4 to TRBJ1-2; D ambiguous. The germline V and J ends were trimmed by 8 bases and 2 bases, with 13 bases remaining between them. Germline assignment: CDR1 SGHNT and CDR2 YYREEE (reference sequence). The CDR3 has 13 residues. CDR3 sequence (DNA): TGTGCCAGTCACGCGAAGTCGAACTATGGCTACACCTTC. Translating it yields CASHAKSNYGYTF.

This clonotype came up a few times. The rearrangement uses TRBV11-3 and TRBJ2-5; 10 nucleotides line up with TRBD2. Germline CDR1 reads SGHNT; CDR2 reads YENEEA. Germline trimming cut 5 bases from V and 5 bases from J; bases unmatched to any gene: 11. The CDR3 is 16 residues long. CDR3 sequence: CASSSESSGSRETQYF. The CDR3 DNA is TGTGCCAGCAGCAGCGAGTCTAGCGGGAGTCGGGAGACCCAGTACTTC.

This chain links TRBV29-1 with TRBJ1-1; D is uncertain. The length of the CDR3 is 10 residues. Germline CDR1 SQVTM, CDR2 ANQGSEA. V was shortened by 5 bases and J by 11 bases, with 12 bases between the two germline ends. CDR3 residues: CSVREIKAFF. As DNA, the CDR3 is TGCAGCGTTCGCGAGATCAAGGCTTTCTTT. The full variable domain, with the rest looked up from reference TRBV29-1 and TRBJ1-1, is SAVISQKPSRDICQRGTSLTIQCQVDSQVTMMFWYRQQPGQSLTLIATANQGSEATYESGFVIDKFPISRPNLTFSTLTVSNMSPEDSSIYLCSVREIKAFFGQGTRLTVV.

Here the CDR3 DNA reads TGTGCCAGCAGTTACGGGCAGGGGCTCTACGAGCAGTACTTC. Translating it yields CASSYGQGLYEQYF. The genes are TRBV12-3 or TRBV12-4 and TRBJ2-7; maybe TRBD1 (6 bases). The CDR3 covers 14 residues. Trimming took 4 bases from V and 3 from J, leaving 13 bases between them.

The chain carries TRBV7-9 and TRBJ2-3; TRBD2 is a possible D gene (5 bases). V was clipped by 2 bases and J by 4 bases, with 7 bases between them. Germline V CDR1 and CDR2: SEHNR, FQNEAQ (reference sequence). The CDR3 covers 13 residues. Here the CDR3 DNA reads TGTGCCAGCAGCTTACTAGCATCAGATACGCAGTATTTT. This encodes CASSLLASDTQYF.

V is TRBV6-2 or TRBV6-3 and J is TRBJ2-5; 11 nucleotides agree with TRBD2. CDR3 length: 19 residues. After removal of 4 bases from V and 2 bases from J, the junction contained 15 bases not matched to a gene. CDR1 is MNHEY and CDR2 is SVGEGT in the germline V gene. CDR3 residues: CASSFETRSGLAEQETQYF. CDR3 DNA sequence: TGTGCCAGCAGTTTTGAAACGCGATCGGGACTAGCGGAACAAGAGACCCAGTACTTC.

This clonotype was observed a handful of times. The chain recombines TRBV4-1 with TRBJ2-3; no firm D call. Germline-derived CDR1 and CDR2 are MGHRA and YSYEKL. The CDR3 contains 15 residues. Trimming stripped 0 bases from V and 1 base from J, with 8 bases between. The CDR3 nucleotides read TGCGCCAGCAGCCAAGATTCACGGCGCACAGATACGCAGTATTTT. Its translation: CASSQDSRRTDTQYF.

This chain connects TRBV30 to TRBJ1-2, with a tentative D call TRBD1 (6 bases). V lost 4 bases and J 5 bases, leaving 20 bases between the germline ends. The CDR3 runs 15 residues. The germline V gene has CDR1 GTSNPN and CDR2 SVGIG (reference sequence). The CDR3, as DNA: TGTGCCTGGAAATTAGGTGGAGGGGGAAGGTATGGCTACACCTTC. As protein: CAWKLGGGGRYGYTF. The whole variable domain, filled in from reference TRBV30 and TRBJ1-2, reads SQTIHQWPATLVQPVGSPLSLECTVEGTSNPNLYWYRQAAGRGLQLLFYSVGIGQISSEVPQNLSASRPQDRQFILSSKKLLLSDSGFYLCAWKLGGGGRYGYTFGSGTRLTVV.

V usage is TRBV6-1 and J usage is TRBJ1-1; tentative D call: TRBD1 (5 bases). CDR3 length: 14 amino acids. Germline CDR1 reads MNHNS; CDR2 reads SASEGT. The germline V and J ends were trimmed by 8 bases and 4 bases, with 17 bases remaining between them. The CDR3 sequence is CASSSRGDGTEAFF. The DNA for the CDR3 is TGTGCCAGCTCCAGTCGAGGGGACGGCACTGAAGCTTTCTTT.